This record looks at one T cell receptor (beta chain) sequence and its context. Its antigen is not known. Germline V CDR1 and CDR2: SGHDT, YYEEEE. This CDR3 has 14 amino acids. J was trimmed by 2 bases and V by 2 bases; bases with no gene match: 4. The data were obtained in a study of cytomegalovirus exposure and HLA in healthy donors. PCR used 60 Vbeta primers and 13 Jbeta primers. TCRdb's copy holds only in-frame clones and misses some; the assay was immunoSEQ multiplex PCR. The sample data list over 90,000 clones. Study findings and constraints: A missense DCLRE1C variant was associated with V- and J-gene trimming of TCR beta chains in a later analysis, and an independent cohort replicated the association.

The receptor was isolated from a man aged 40-55 years in good health and CMV-seronegative. Sequencing input: PBMCs. This chain links TRBV5-6 with TRBJ2-7; TRBD1 aligns across 7 bases. The CDR3 DNA follows: TGTGCCAGCAGCTTTCTGACAGGGACCTACGAGCAGTACTTC. Encoded protein: CASSFLTGTYEQYF. Full variable domain (rest looked up from reference TRBV5-6 and TRBJ2-7): DAGVTQSPTHLIKTRGQQVTLRCSPKSGHDTVSWYQQALGQGPQFIFQYYEEEERQRGNFPDRFSGHQFPNYSSELNVNALLLGDSALYLCASSFLTGTYEQYFGPGTRLTVT.